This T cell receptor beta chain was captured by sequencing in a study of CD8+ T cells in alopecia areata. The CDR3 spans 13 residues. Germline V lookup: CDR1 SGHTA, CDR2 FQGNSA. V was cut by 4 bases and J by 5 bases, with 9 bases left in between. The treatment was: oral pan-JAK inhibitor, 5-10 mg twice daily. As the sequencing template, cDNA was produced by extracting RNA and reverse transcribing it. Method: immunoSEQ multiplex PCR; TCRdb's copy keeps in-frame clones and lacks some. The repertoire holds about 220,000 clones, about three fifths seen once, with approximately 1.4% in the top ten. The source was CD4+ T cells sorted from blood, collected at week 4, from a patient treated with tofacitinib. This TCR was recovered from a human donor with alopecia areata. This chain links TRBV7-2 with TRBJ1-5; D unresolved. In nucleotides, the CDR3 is TGTGCCAGCAGCTCAGGAACCTATCAGCCCCAGCATTTT. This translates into CASSSGTYQPQHF.